This passage covers 25 T cell receptor beta chains from one sample sequenced in a study of T cells in Graves' hyperthyroidism and ophthalmopathy. The source material, RNA transcripts, was used to amplify TCR beta CDR3 regions. The primer set for the first-round RT-PCR of the TCR CDR3 was HTBI. MiXCR was run by TCRdb on the multiplex PCR reads, yielding one entry per CDR3 protein. The sample shows roughly 800,000 distinct CDR3 sequences, roughly 40% of them seen only once. Specimen: blood. These receptors were obtained from a man younger than 30 with Graves' hyperthyroidism.

This chain connects TRBV25-1 to TRBJ1-6; 9 nucleotides line up with TRBD1. CDR3 length equals 15 residues. Germline CDR1 and CDR2: MGHDK and SYGVNS. V dropped 3 bases and J dropped 9; count of bases not matched to a gene: 6. The CDR3 here is CASSETDRGGSPLHF. In nucleotides, the CDR3 is TGTGCCAGCAGTGAGACGGACAGGGGCGGTTCACCCCTCCACTTT.

The CDR3 DNA sequence: TGTGCCAGCAGTGATCGGTTTCCGACCGGGGAGCTGTTTTTT. Its protein product is CASSDRFPTGELFF. The rearrangement links TRBV6-1 to TRBJ2-2; D call uncertain. CDR1 and CDR2 (germline): MNHNS, SASEGT. The CDR3 contains 14 residues. The ends were cut back, 3 bases at V and 5 bases at J, with 10 bases in the middle.

This clonotype was observed a handful of times. V is TRBV12-3 or TRBV12-4 and J is TRBJ2-5; no definite D call. The CDR3 loop spans 13 amino acids. Between the trimmed V and J ends, which lost 6 bases and 5 bases, there was a span of 13 bases. The CDR3 nucleotides are TGTGCCAGCAGGGTGGTCCTAAGGGAGACCCAGTACTTC. Protein product: CASRVVLRETQYF.

This clonotype was recorded at least ten times. The chain is built from TRBV10-3 and TRBJ1-2; no clear D gene. Trimming took off 6 bases at V and 0 bases at J, with 11 bases between the two ends. The CDR3 length is 14 residues. CDR1 is ENHRY and CDR2 is SYGVKD in the germline V gene. CDR3 sequence (DNA): TGTGCCATCAGACTGACGGAGACTAACTATGGCTACACCTTC. Translation: CAIRLTETNYGYTF.

The chain employs TRBV9 and TRBJ1-4; D unclear. CDR3 length: 16 residues. Germline CDR1 is SGDLS and CDR2 is YYNGEE. V gave up 0 bases and J gave up 0 bases, with 9 bases separating them. In DNA, the CDR3 is TGTGCCAGCAGCGTAGGGGTTTCGACAACTAATGAAAAACTGTTTTTT. It is translated as CASSVGVSTTNEKLFF.

This clonotype was observed a few times. V usage is TRBV12-3 or TRBV12-4 and J usage is TRBJ1-2; possibly TRBD1 for D (5 bases). Trimming left V 6 bases short and J 6 bases short, with 14 bases between. The CDR3 spans 13 residues. This chain's CDR3 is CASSEQALHGYTF. The CDR3 nucleotides are TGTGCCAGCAGCGAACAGGCTCTTCATGGCTACACCTTC.

The rearrangement links TRBV25-1 to TRBJ1-1; no reliable D call. The CDR3 loop spans 14 amino acids. Between the trimmed V and J ends, which lost 6 bases and 0 bases, there was a span of 11 bases. The V gene's germline CDR1 is MGHDK and CDR2 SYGVNS. This chain's CDR3 is CASSPPNMNTEAFF. CDR3 coding DNA: TGTGCCAGCAGCCCCCCCAATATGAACACTGAAGCTTTCTTT.

The chain combines TRBV20-1 with TRBJ1-4, with D possibly TRBD1 on 5 matching bases. Trimming stripped 5 bases from V and 5 bases from J, with 12 bases between. This CDR3 spans 13 amino acids. Germline CDR1 reads DFQATT; CDR2 reads SNEGSKA (reference sequence). The CDR3 coding sequence is TGCAGTGCTCCGGGACTGCCGAATGAAAAACTGTTTTTT. Its protein product is CSAPGLPNEKLFF.

The V and J genes are TRBV20-1 and TRBJ1-2; no clear D. V lost 3 bases, J lost 2 bases, and 16 bases lay in between. The CDR3 runs to 15 residues. Germline CDR1 reads DFQATT; CDR2 reads SNEGSKA (reference sequence). As DNA, the CDR3 is TGCAGTGCTAGCGACCCTGGGTCTGGAAACTATGGCTACACCTTC. Its protein is CSASDPGSGNYGYTF.

Turning to this clonotype: A read error may account for a junction end that differs from germline. The chain employs TRBV7-9 and TRBJ1-5; perhaps TRBD1 as D (5 bases). In germline, CDR1 is SEHNR, CDR2 FQNEAQ (reference sequence). The CDR3 sequence is 15 residues long. The chain's CDR3 is CASSQEGSNNQPQHF. Written as DNA, the CDR3 is TGCGCCAGCAGCCAAGAGGGGAGCAACAATCAGCCCCAGCATTTT.

The J gene is TRBJ1-1, the V gene TRBV7-2; 11 bases align to TRBD1. Unmatched junction bases numbered 6, after V lost 5 bases and J lost 4 bases. The CDR3 runs 15 residues. The germline V gene has CDR1 SGHTA and CDR2 FQGNSA. Here the CDR3 DNA reads TGTGCCAGCAGCCCAACCGGGACAGGGGGCACTGAAGCTTTCTTT. It specifies CASSPTGTGGTEAFF.

This clonotype was counted ten times or more. The chain carries TRBV7-8 and TRBJ1-1; 8 bases fit TRBD1. Per germline, CDR1 SGHVS and CDR2 FQNEAQ. The CDR3 is made up of 16 amino acids. V was clipped by 3 bases and J by 5 bases; unmatched bases: 11. The CDR3 is CASSFPTTGVETEAFF. The DNA of the CDR3 is TGTGCCAGCAGCTTCCCCACGACAGGGGTCGAGACTGAAGCTTTCTTT.

This sequence joins TRBV7-9 and TRBJ2-7; a possible D gene is TRBD1 (6 bases). Germline V gene data show CDR1 as SEHNR and CDR2 as FQNEAQ (reference sequence). The CDR3 runs 12 residues. The V end lost 4 bases, the J end lost 9 bases, and 13 bases lay between the germline ends. CDR3 coding DNA: TGTGCCAGCAGCTATGCCGGACAGACGCAGTACTTC. Amino acid sequence: CASSYAGQTQYF.

The rearrangement joins TRBV11-1 to TRBJ2-7; D might be TRBD2 (6 bases). The CDR3 loop spans 15 amino acids. CDR1 and CDR2 from the germline V gene are SGHAT and FQDESV (reference sequence). Trimming shortened V by 5 bases and J by 5 bases, and 19 bases separated the two germline ends. The CDR3 spells CASSLEEGPRDEQYF. The CDR3 DNA reads TGTGCCAGCAGCCTAGAGGAGGGGCCGCGGGACGAGCAGTACTTC.

The sample holds one count of this clonotype. CDR3 amino acids: CASSLSATAANTIYF. As DNA, the CDR3 is TGTGCCAGCAGCTTAAGCGCGACAGCTGCTAACACCATATATTTT. V is TRBV7-2 and J is TRBJ1-3; maybe TRBD1 (5 bases). V was clipped by 2 bases and J by 7 bases, with 15 bases between them. This CDR3 is 15 amino acids long. CDR1 SGHTA and CDR2 FQGNSA come from the germline V gene.

The V gene is TRBV29-1, the J gene TRBJ2-7; TRBD1 matches at 9 bases. CDR1 is SQVTM and CDR2 is ANQGSEA in the germline V gene. Trimming at V came to 8 bases and at J to 3 bases, leaving 5 bases not matched to a gene. The CDR3 is 12 amino acids. Here the CDR3 reads CSFGTGNYEQYF. The CDR3 coding sequence is TGCAGCTTCGGGACAGGGAACTACGAGCAGTACTTC.

Ten or more counts support this clonotype. V usage is TRBV9 and J usage is TRBJ1-1, with D hard to call. This CDR3 contains 14 residues. CDR1 and CDR2 (germline): SGDLS, YYNGEE. Trimming removed 3 bases at V and 1 base at J, with 10 bases between. CDR3 sequence: CASSAYYQNTEAFF. The CDR3 DNA follows: TGTGCCAGCAGCGCGTATTACCAGAACACTGAAGCTTTCTTT.

V usage is TRBV5-1 and J usage is TRBJ1-2, with D perhaps matching TRBD1 (6 bases). Germline V gene data show CDR1 as SGHRS and CDR2 as YFSETQ. V was clipped by 4 bases and J by 4 bases, with 20 bases between them. This CDR3 comprises 16 residues. The CDR3 loop is CASSTYSGTCRYGYTF. Here the CDR3 DNA reads TGCGCCAGCAGCACGTACTCCGGGACATGCCGCTATGGCTACACCTTC.

V and J are TRBV20-1 and TRBJ2-5; possibly TRBD1 or TRBD2 for D (5 bases each). Germline V lookup: CDR1 DFQATT, CDR2 SNEGSKA (reference sequence). There are 16 residues in the CDR3. CDR3: CSPRDPQRRSQETQYF. CDR3 in DNA: TGCAGCCCACGGGACCCACAAAGACGTTCCCAAGAGACCCAGTACTTC.

The rearrangement joins TRBV5-5 to TRBJ2-5; no definite D call. In germline, CDR1 is SGHKS, CDR2 YYEKEE (reference sequence). The CDR3 extends over 11 amino acids. V lost 4 bases and J lost 7, with 8 bases in between. The CDR3 DNA sequence: TGTGCCAGCAGCACTCGTGGGACCCAGTACTTC. It codes for CASSTRGTQYF.

The rearrangement joins TRBV4-2 to TRBJ2-7, with 8 bases identical to TRBD1. Germline trimming cut 3 bases from V and 3 bases from J; bases unmatched to any gene: 7. Germline V gene sequence: CDR1 LGHNA, CDR2 YNFKEQ. This CDR3 region has 15 residues. DNA of the CDR3: TGTGCCAGCAGCCATTCACAGGGGGGAGGCTACGAGCAGTACTTC. Translation: CASSHSQGGGYEQYF.

This clonotype has more than one count but fewer than ten. At one of its ends the junction is not consistent with the germline gene, which may arise from a read error. The V and J genes are TRBV9 and TRBJ2-2, with D possibly being TRBD1 or TRBD2 (7 bases each). The CDR3 extends over 16 amino acids. Germline CDR1 reads SGDLS; CDR2 reads YYNGEE. The CDR3 reads CASSQGRGPATGELFF. The CDR3 DNA follows: TGCGCCAGCAGCCAAGGGAGGGGGCCGGCGACCGGGGAGCTGTTTTTT.

This clonotype was recorded at least ten times. V gene TRBV7-2 combines with J gene TRBJ2-5; no clear D. The germline CDR1 and CDR2 sequences are SGHTA and FQGNSA. The CDR3 length is 13 residues. Trimming took 2 bases from V and 5 from J, leaving 9 bases between them. CDR3 region: CASSLISVETQYF. CDR3 coding DNA: TGTGCCAGCAGCTTAATCTCTGTCGAGACCCAGTACTTC.

This sequence joins TRBV6-2 or TRBV6-3 and TRBJ2-5; D not resolved. The CDR3 extends over 15 amino acids. Trimming removed 6 bases from V and 2 bases from J, with 16 bases in between. CDR1 and CDR2 (germline): MNHEY, SVGEGT. CDR3 sequence: CASRNLRTEQETQYF. DNA of the CDR3: TGTGCCAGCAGAAACCTACGGACGGAGCAAGAGACCCAGTACTTC.

The chain employs TRBV7-9 and TRBJ2-7, with a possible D match to TRBD1 (5 bases). V lost 5 bases to trimming and J lost 9 bases, with 17 bases between them. The CDR3 covers 13 residues. Germline CDR1 SEHNR, CDR2 FQNEAQ (reference sequence). The chain's CDR3 is CASSHQGTLGQYF. DNA of the CDR3: TGTGCCAGCAGCCACCAGGGCACCCTGGGGCAGTACTTC.